The source of this T cell receptor beta chain is a study of metastatic and nonmetastatic thyroid tumors. The CDR3 sequence is 14 residues long. Germline V lookup: CDR1 MGHRA, CDR2 YSYEKL. The V gene end was trimmed by 1 base and the J gene end by 1 base; junction bases not matched to a gene: 1. TCRdb re-called the PCR reads with MiXCR. The table includes fewer than 25,000 clones, 20% detected once. Worth noting for this clone: The target antigen is unknown.

Study-level points and caveats: Reports indicated that malignant thyroid tumors showed significantly higher TCR beta diversity than benign nodules did, in blood and tumor.

Every patient was untreated before thyroid surgery. The TCR was taken from a female donor with papillary thyroid cancer or a benign thyroid nodule (not recorded which). Some clones in this sample may be carry-over from other donors' samples. The V call is TRBV4-1, the J call TRBJ2-7, with 7 bases fitting TRBD1. The specimen sequenced was blood. DNA of the CDR3: TGCGCCAGCAGCCAAGGGGACAGTTCCTACGAGCAGTACTTC. This gives the protein CASSQGDSSYEQYF.